What follows is one T cell receptor (beta chain) and its context. Its specificity is not known. Given a much more abundant clone one base away, this may be a read error. Germline values: CDR1 MNHNS, CDR2 SASEGT. This CDR3 region has 15 residues. Trimming pared 6 bases from V and 0 bases from J, leaving 14 bases between. The investigators amplified TCR beta CDR3 regions from RNA transcripts. HTBI primers were used for first-round RT-PCR of the TCR CDR3. TCRdb recomputed calls from the multiplex PCR reads with MiXCR, one row per CDR3 protein. The top ten hold 25% to 30% of the sample, which has some 500,000 distinct CDR3 sequences, roughly 15% seen once. Each person with ophthalmopathy scored at least 3 on the Clinical Activity Score, reached NOSPECS grade 4 or higher, and had been ill under 3 months. The PBMCs were taken from about 10 ml of fresh peripheral blood. These data belong to a study of T cells in Graves' hyperthyroidism and ophthalmopathy.

General study results and limits: Blood shared most expanded thyroid clonotypes above 0.001. Researchers report that a 13 V-J model separated ophthalmopathy from stable hyperthyroidism.

This receptor was obtained from a woman under 40 with Graves' ophthalmopathy. The rearrangement joins TRBV6-1 to TRBJ1-1; no firm D call. The sample comprised blood. CDR3 sequence (DNA): TGTGCCAGCAGCTTTGGTGGGAGGATGAACACTGAAGCTTTCTTT. Protein: CASSFGGRMNTEAFF.